The 10 T cell receptor beta chains listed next were all sequenced from one sample in a study of T cells in Graves' hyperthyroidism and ophthalmopathy. The TCR beta CDR3 regions underwent amplification using RNA transcripts as the source. HTBI primers were the set used in a first-round RT-PCR of the TCR CDR3. In TCRdb, the multiplex PCR reads were re-called with MiXCR into one record per CDR3 protein. In the table there are almost 350,000 distinct CDR3 sequences, around 18% of which are singletons. Sequenced: blood. The receptors come from a woman between 35 and 50 years old with Graves' ophthalmopathy.

In regard to this clonotype: One base away lies a much larger clone, so this may be a sequencing read error. V gene TRBV11-2 combines with J gene TRBJ1-2; D is perhaps TRBD1 (6 bases). This CDR3 is 16 amino acids long. Trimming left V 6 bases short and J 1 base short, with 18 bases between. In germline, CDR1 is SGHAT, CDR2 FQNNGV. The CDR3 region is CASRQPGHVFNYGYTF. The DNA of the CDR3 is TGTGCCAGCAGACAACCGGGACACGTATTTAACTATGGCTACACCTTC.

The J gene is TRBJ2-5, the V gene TRBV6-5; TRBD2 matches 7 bases. The CDR3 extends over 14 amino acids. After removal of 1 base from V and 3 bases from J, the junction contained 2 bases not matched to a gene. The germline V gene has CDR1 MNHEY and CDR2 SVGAGI. The CDR3 protein is CASSYYGGEETQYF. CDR3 sequence (DNA): TGTGCCAGCAGTTACTATGGGGGGGAAGAGACCCAGTACTTC.

This clonotype was seen at least ten times. J is TRBJ1-3 and V is TRBV7-8, with D unresolved. The CDR3 consists of 12 residues. Germline assignment: CDR1 SGHVS and CDR2 FQNEAQ. Trimming left V 5 bases short and J 4 bases short, with 6 bases between. CDR3: CASSPEGNTIYF. The CDR3 region has the DNA TGTGCCAGCAGCCCCGAGGGAAACACCATATATTTT.

This clonotype was detected many times. The V call is TRBV20-1, the J call TRBJ1-1, with D uncertain. This CDR3 is 11 amino acids long. Germline V gives CDR1 DFQATT, CDR2 SNEGSKA (reference sequence). V shed 3 bases and J shed 6 bases, with 8 bases lying between them. The CDR3, as DNA: TGCAGTGCTAGCGTCGTCCCTGAAGCTTTCTTT. This sequence encodes CSASVVPEAFF.

This clonotype was detected many times. The genes are TRBV27 and TRBJ2-3; maybe TRBD2 (6 bases). The CDR3 covers 15 residues. V lost 0 bases, J lost 7 bases, and 14 bases lay in between. Per germline, CDR1 MNHEY and CDR2 SMNVEV (reference sequence). CDR3 nucleotide sequence: TGTGCCAGCAGTTTATCACGACTAGACGGGAATACGCAGTATTTT. Amino acid sequence: CASSLSRLDGNTQYF.

This clonotype was seen at least ten times. The CDR3 reads CASRPGLANRNTGELFF. The CDR3 DNA is TGTGCCAGCAGACCGGGACTAGCGAATAGGAACACCGGGGAGCTGTTTTTT. This chain uses TRBV12-3 or TRBV12-4 with TRBJ2-2; TRBD2 matches 10 bases. Germline trimming cut 6 bases from V and 1 base from J; bases unmatched to any gene: 8. The CDR3 contains 17 residues.

A few counts support this clonotype. The V call is TRBV12-3 or TRBV12-4, the J call TRBJ1-2, with TRBD1 as a possible D gene (5 bases). The CDR3 consists of 15 residues. Trimming took 4 bases from V and 6 from J, leaving 18 bases between them. CDR3 bases: TGTGCCAGCAGTTCGACCCTCACAGGTCTAGATGGCTACACCTTC. Residues: CASSSTLTGLDGYTF.

This clonotype occurred many times. The rearrangement joins TRBV20-1 to TRBJ1-2, with 7 bases aligning to TRBD1. This CDR3 is built from 13 residues. V dropped 6 bases and J dropped 5; count of bases not matched to a gene: 9. The V gene's germline CDR1 is DFQATT and CDR2 SNEGSKA (reference sequence). The CDR3 sequence: CSASGTAIYGYTF. The DNA for the CDR3 is TGCAGTGCCTCCGGGACAGCGATATATGGCTACACCTTC.

The table lists this clonotype with many counts. The CDR3 DNA sequence: TGTGCCAGCATTAAGGGGTACACAGGGGACACTGAAGCTTTCTTT. Protein: CASIKGYTGDTEAFF. J is TRBJ1-1 and V is TRBV2; the match to TRBD1 covers 7 bases. The CDR3 consists of 15 residues. The V gene's germline CDR1 is SNHLY and CDR2 FYNNEI. J lost 3 bases, V lost 7 bases, and 11 bases had no gene match. The whole variable domain, remainder taken from reference TRBV2 and TRBJ1-1, is EPEVTQTPSHQVTQMGQEVILRCVPISNHLYFYWYRQILGQKVEFLVSFYNNEISEKSEIFDDQFSVERPDGSNFTLKIRSTKLEDSAMYFCASIKGYTGDTEAFFGQGTRLTVV.

This clonotype was seen more than once but under ten times. V is TRBV20-1 and J is TRBJ1-1; D possibly corresponds to TRBD1 (5 bases). The V and J ends lost 3 bases and 3 bases respectively, with 17 bases between them. The CDR3 runs 15 residues. Germline CDR1 DFQATT, CDR2 SNEGSKA (reference sequence). Here the CDR3 reads CSARGASSGDTEAFF. The CDR3 DNA reads as TGCAGTGCTAGGGGCGCGAGCTCGGGGGACACTGAAGCTTTCTTT.